This T cell receptor (beta chain) was captured by sequencing in a study of blood T cell repertoires in COVID-19. Those who participated ranged in age from about 18 to 89 years and resided in about two dozen US areas. The V gene's germline CDR1 is LNHNV and CDR2 YYDKDF (reference sequence). V gave up 0 bases and J gave up 12 bases, with 18 bases separating them. The CDR3 sequence is 16 residues long. Profiling relied on immunoSEQ multiplex PCR, and the TCRdb table lists in-frame clones only, not all of them. The sample has a few hundred thousand clones; roughly 89% are singletons. This TCR derives from a woman aged 50 to 60 who had recovered from COVID-19. Specimen: PBMCs or T cells enriched from blood (not recorded which). This chain connects TRBV15 to TRBJ1-6; the D gene is possibly TRBD1 (6 bases). CDR3 coding DNA: TGTGCCACCAGCAGAGATCGGACAGCCGTGGGGAAACCCCTCCACTTT. Protein: CATSRDRTAVGKPLHF.